Listed below are T cell receptor beta chains from one sample, sequenced in a study of beta chain features in type 1 diabetes. TCRdb keeps only in-frame clones here, not all; method: immunoSEQ multiplex PCR. The sample comprises 250,000 or so clones, about a fifth of which are singletons, and approximately 0.029% rests with the top ten. The sequenced sample consisted of naive CD4+ T cells from blood. These receptors all stem from a woman in her thirties or forties with type 1 diabetes. The CDR3 runs from the conserved cysteine through the conserved F or W. Fields, in order: D gene, clone size, J gene, V gene, CDR3 protein, CDR3 DNA. D genes are given only for firm matches. A clone size is listed for some rows: how often the clone was seen (once, few, many), or a class if it is expanded.

TRBD1	few	TRBJ2-7	TRBV5-1	CASSLTRQGLDEQYF	TGCGCCAGCAGCTTGACGCGACAGGGTCTGGACGAGCAGTACTTC
-	-	TRBJ1-1	TRBV6-6	CASSYLLTGEAFF	TGTGCCAGCAGTTACTTATTAACAGGAGAAGCTTTCTTT
TRBD1	-	TRBJ2-5	TRBV29-1	CSARDRGWETQYF	TGCAGCGCACGGGACAGGGGGTGGGAGACCCAGTACTTC
-	-	TRBJ2-5	TRBV7-8	CASSLAQGTQYF	TGTGCCAGCAGCTTAGCGCAGGGGACCCAGTACTTC
-	-	TRBJ1-2	TRBV27	CASSSRAGLGGGYTF	TGTGCCAGCAGTTCCCGTGCAGGACTTGGTGGAGGCTACACCTTC
-	few	TRBJ2-7	TRBV9	CASSVGSEGPYEQYF	TGTGCCAGCAGCGTAGGGTCCGAGGGCCCCTACGAGCAGTACTTC
-	-	TRBJ2-1	TRBV7-3	CASSLLVSYNEQFF	TGTGCCAGCAGCTTACTAGTCTCCTACAATGAGCAGTTCTTC
-	-	TRBJ1-1	TRBV7-2	CASSPSDTEAFF	TGTGCCAGCAGCCCGTCGGACACTGAAGCTTTCTTT
-	few	TRBJ1-1	TRBV5-1	CASSAGDGGNTEAFF	TGCGCCAGCAGCGCGGGGGACGGCGGGAACACTGAAGCTTTCTTT
-	-	TRBJ2-7	TRBV5-1	CASSRDFSYEQYF	TGCGCCAGCAGCCGGGACTTCTCCTACGAGCAGTACTTC
TRBD1	few	TRBJ1-5	TRBV5-4	CASSPGTDNQPQHF	TGTGCCAGCAGCCCCGGGACAGACAATCAGCCCCAGCATTTT
-	few	TRBJ2-6	TRBV15	CATSRDWHSGANVLTF	TGTGCCACCAGCAGAGACTGGCACTCTGGGGCCAACGTCCTGACTTTC
-	-	TRBJ2-1	TRBV19	CATKMGAGVWNEQFF	TGTGCCACCAAGATGGGGGCGGGAGTATGGAATGAGCAGTTCTTC
-	-	TRBJ2-4	TRBV6-5	CASTPTGLAKNIQYF	TGTGCCAGCACTCCGACAGGACTAGCCAAAAACATTCAGTACTTC
-	-	TRBJ2-7	TRBV28	CASSLIQGHGYEQYF	TGTGCCAGCAGTTTAATCCAGGGACATGGCTACGAGCAGTACTTC
-	-	TRBJ1-1	TRBV28	CASSAGRTEAFF	TGTGCCAGCAGTGCAGGAAGGACTGAAGCTTTCTTT
-	few	TRBJ2-3	TRBV28	CASSLEPLALSTDTQYF	TGTGCCAGCAGCCTAGAACCCTTAGCGCTTAGCACAGATACGCAGTATTTT
-	-	TRBJ2-2	TRBV29-1	CSVAVRGNTGELFF	TGCAGCGTTGCCGTAAGGGGGAACACCGGGGAGCTGTTTTTT
TRBD2	-	TRBJ2-1	TRBV5-4	CASSLGGEAGAYNEQFF	TGTGCCAGCAGCTTGGGGGGGGAAGCGGGGGCCTACAATGAGCAGTTCTTC
-	few	TRBJ2-1	TRBV9	CASSPRSYNEQFF	TGTGCCAGCAGCCCCCGTTCCTACAATGAGCAGTTCTTC
-	few	TRBJ2-5	TRBV20-1	CSGQQETQYF	TGCAGTGGACAGCAAGAGACCCAGTACTTC
-	-	TRBJ1-5	TRBV28	CASMPGAIDQPQHF	TGTGCCAGCATGCCAGGGGCTATAGATCAGCCCCAGCATTTT
TRBD2	-	TRBJ2-1	TRBV7-9	CASSLLAGVANEQFF	TGTGCCAGCAGCTTACTAGCGGGGGTGGCCAATGAGCAGTTCTTC
-	-	TRBJ2-2	TRBV30	CAWSVAGFPGELFF	TGTGCCTGGAGTGTGGCAGGGTTTCCCGGGGAGCTGTTTTTT
-	-	TRBJ2-7	TRBV18	CASSPPGLVPYEQYF	TGTGCCAGCTCACCACCTGGACTTGTCCCATACGAGCAGTACTTC
TRBD2	-	TRBJ2-1	TRBV30	CAWTWSSGNPYNEQFF	TGTGCCTGGACGTGGTCTAGCGGGAACCCCTACAATGAGCAGTTCTTC
-	few	TRBJ1-4	TRBV29-1	CSVELRQRGEKLFF	TGCAGCGTTGAACTGAGACAACGAGGGGAAAAACTGTTTTTT
-	few	TRBJ2-3	TRBV27	CASSFSDTQYF	TGTGCCAGCAGTTTCTCAGATACGCAGTATTTT
-	few	TRBJ1-1	TRBV4-3	CASSQGWDITEAFF	TGCGCCAGCAGCCAAGGATGGGACATCACTGAAGCTTTCTTT